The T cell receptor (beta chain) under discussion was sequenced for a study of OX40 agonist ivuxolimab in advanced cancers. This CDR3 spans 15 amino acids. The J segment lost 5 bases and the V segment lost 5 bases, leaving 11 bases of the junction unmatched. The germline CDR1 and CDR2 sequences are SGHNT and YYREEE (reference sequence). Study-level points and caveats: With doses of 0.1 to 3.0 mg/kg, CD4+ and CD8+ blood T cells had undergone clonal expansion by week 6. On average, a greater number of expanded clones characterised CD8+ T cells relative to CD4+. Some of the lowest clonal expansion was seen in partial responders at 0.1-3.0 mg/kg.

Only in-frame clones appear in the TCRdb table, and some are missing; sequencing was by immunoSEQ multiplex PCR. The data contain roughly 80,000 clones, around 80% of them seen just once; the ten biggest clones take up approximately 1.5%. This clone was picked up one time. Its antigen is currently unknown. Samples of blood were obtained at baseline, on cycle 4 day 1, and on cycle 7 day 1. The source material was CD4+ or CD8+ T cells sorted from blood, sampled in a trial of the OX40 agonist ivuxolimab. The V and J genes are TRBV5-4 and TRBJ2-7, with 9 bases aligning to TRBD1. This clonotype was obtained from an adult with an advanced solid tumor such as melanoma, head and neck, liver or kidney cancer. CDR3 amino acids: CASSRPGQGLNEQYF. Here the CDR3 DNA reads TGTGCCAGCAGTCGACCGGGACAGGGTTTGAACGAGCAGTACTTC.